A single sample is the source of the 21 T cell receptor beta chains below, sequenced in a study of blood T cell repertoires in COVID-19. Data came from immunoSEQ multiplex PCR; TCRdb stores just in-frame clones and leaves some out. The table records about 380,000 clones, almost 90% of them present only once. Sequenced: peripheral blood. The source is a man younger than 35 with active or convalescent COVID-19.

The rearrangement uses TRBV28 and TRBJ1-2; TRBD1 is a possible D gene (5 bases). This CDR3 has 14 residues. Germline assignment: CDR1 MDHEN and CDR2 SYDVKM. V was cut by 3 bases and J by 4 bases, with 12 bases left in between. CDR3 residues: CASSFKGKPYGYTF. CDR3 in DNA: TGTGCCAGCAGTTTTAAGGGGAAACCCTATGGCTACACCTTC.

This clone was found once. V usage is TRBV28 and J usage is TRBJ1-4; 10 nucleotides match TRBD1. V dropped 5 bases and J dropped 8; count of bases not matched to a gene: 5. Germline CDR1 is MDHEN and CDR2 is SYDVKM. This CDR3 region has 14 residues. CDR3 amino acids: CASSVGTGVEKLFF. Written as DNA, the CDR3 is TGTGCCAGCAGTGTCGGGACAGGGGTCGAAAAACTGTTTTTT.

J is TRBJ1-2 and V is TRBV18, with D possibly matching TRBD1 (5 bases). CDR3 length: 14 amino acids. Between the trimmed V and J ends, which lost 2 bases and 2 bases, there was a span of 9 bases. From germline, CDR1 is KGHSH and CDR2 LQKENI. CDR3 DNA sequence: TGTGCCAGCTCACCATCGGGGGGAAACTATGGCTACACCTTC. Translation: CASSPSGGNYGYTF. Full variable domain (outside the CDR3, taken from reference TRBV18 and TRBJ1-2): NAGVMQNPRHLVRRRGQEARLRCSPMKGHSHVYWYRQLPEEGLKFMVYLQKENIIDESGMPKERFSAEFPKEGPSILRIQQVVRGDSAAYFCASSPSGGNYGYTFGSGTRLTVV.

V is TRBV7-8 and J is TRBJ1-1; D unclear. Germline loops: CDR1 SGHVS, CDR2 FQNEAQ. CDR3 length: 13 residues. Between the trimmed V and J ends, which lost 6 bases and 0 bases, there was a span of 8 bases. The CDR3 is CASRLQVNTEAFF. In nucleotides, the CDR3 is TGTGCCAGCAGGCTGCAGGTGAACACTGAAGCTTTCTTT.

The chain links TRBV28 to TRBJ1-4, with D perhaps TRBD1 (6 bases). The CDR3 loop spans 14 amino acids. Trimming stripped 6 bases from V and 8 bases from J, with 16 bases between. Germline lookup yields CDR1 MDHEN and CDR2 SYDVKM. This CDR3 reads CASREGGAGEKLFF. The CDR3 nucleotides read TGTGCCAGCAGGGAAGGGGGGGCTGGAGAAAAACTGTTTTTT.

CDR3 coding DNA: TGTGCCACCAGCAGAGAGGGACTAGCGTACAATGAGCAGTTCTTC. Protein: CATSREGLAYNEQFF. The chain carries TRBV15 and TRBJ2-1, with 10 bases matching TRBD2. V was clipped by 0 bases and J by 4 bases; unmatched bases: 0. Germline V lookup: CDR1 LNHNV, CDR2 YYDKDF (reference sequence). The CDR3 contains 15 residues.

This chain joins TRBV27 and TRBJ1-5, with D unresolved. From germline, CDR1 is MNHEY and CDR2 SMNVEV (reference sequence). Trimming pared 5 bases from V and 6 bases from J, leaving 11 bases between. The CDR3 loop spans 13 amino acids. The CDR3 DNA is TGTGCCAGCAGTCAGTATTACAGTCAGCCCCAGCATTTT. Its protein product is CASSQYYSQPQHF.

J is TRBJ2-3 and V is TRBV27; TRBD2 agrees at 9 bases. The ends lost 2 bases at V and 2 bases at J; junction bases unmatched: 2. The CDR3 has 15 amino acids. Germline CDR1 is MNHEY and CDR2 is SMNVEV (reference sequence). The CDR3, as DNA: TGTGCCAGCAGTTTAAGCGGGGGGCTCACAGATACGCAGTATTTT. It codes for CASSLSGGLTDTQYF.

The chain has TRBV4-1 and TRBJ1-2, with a weak D call TRBD1 (6 bases). Trimming stripped 0 bases from V and 6 bases from J, with 17 bases between. The CDR3 has 16 residues. Per germline, CDR1 MGHRA and CDR2 YSYEKL. The CDR3, as DNA: TGCGCCAGCAGCCAAGATAGGACAGACAGCCCAGATGGCTACACCTTC. Translating gives CASSQDRTDSPDGYTF.

V usage is TRBV9 and J usage is TRBJ1-6; TRBD1 matches at 9 bases. Germline V gene sequence: CDR1 SGDLS, CDR2 YYNGEE. The CDR3 extends over 16 amino acids. V dropped 3 bases and J dropped 6; count of bases not matched to a gene: 7. The CDR3 reads CASSALPGQGNSPLHF. The DNA for the CDR3 is TGTGCCAGCAGCGCCTTACCGGGACAGGGTAATTCACCCCTCCACTTT. Filled out from reference TRBV9 and TRBJ1-6, the complete variable domain reads DSGVTQTPKHLITATGQRVTLRCSPRSGDLSVYWYQQSLDQGLQFLIQYYNGEERAKGNILERFSAQQFPDLHSELNLSSLELGDSALYFCASSALPGQGNSPLHFGNGTRLTVT.

The rearrangement links TRBV5-1 to TRBJ1-4, with no clear D. The length of the CDR3 is 15 residues. Germline CDR1 is SGHRS and CDR2 is YFSETQ. The V end lost 1 base, the J end lost 7 bases, and 14 bases lay between the germline ends. Written as DNA, the CDR3 is TGCGCCAGCAGCTTGTACGCCGGGTTTGGTGAAAAACTGTTTTTT. Its protein is CASSLYAGFGEKLFF.

V gene TRBV27 combines with J gene TRBJ2-7; 10 bases line up with TRBD1. V was clipped by 5 bases and J by 4 bases; unmatched bases: 5. This CDR3 contains 14 residues. Germline assignment: CDR1 MNHEY and CDR2 SMNVEV (reference sequence). The chain's CDR3 is CASSQDRGAYEQYF. DNA for the CDR3: TGTGCCAGCAGTCAGGACAGGGGGGCATACGAGCAGTACTTC.

The CDR3 protein is CASSRRDSSGANVLTF. CDR3 coding DNA: TGTGCCAGCTCACGTAGGGACAGCTCTGGGGCCAACGTCCTGACTTTC. The rearrangement links TRBV18 to TRBJ2-6; 7 bases align to TRBD1. CDR3 length: 16 residues. Germline CDR1 is KGHSH and CDR2 is LQKENI. V dropped 4 bases and J dropped 0; count of bases not matched to a gene: 3.

V and J are TRBV7-2 and TRBJ2-3, with 10 bases aligning to TRBD2. After removal of 5 bases from V and 4 bases from J, the junction contained 18 bases not matched to a gene. The CDR3 loop spans 19 amino acids. Germline V gives CDR1 SGHTA, CDR2 FQGNSA. CDR3 sequence (DNA): TGTGCCAGCAGCCACCCCGAGCGGGGGGGCCCGGGGCCGCCAGATACGCAGTATTTT. It encodes CASSHPERGGPGPPDTQYF.

This clone has only a few counts. The J gene is TRBJ2-7, the V gene TRBV6-5; D ambiguous. The CDR3 loop spans 14 amino acids. Germline CDR1 and CDR2: MNHEY and SVGAGI. The V end was cut by 7 bases, the J end by 4 bases, with 17 bases between. The DNA for the CDR3 is TGTGCCAGCACTTCTCCTAGATCCGAGTACGAGCAGTACTTC. This translates into CASTSPRSEYEQYF.

The chain recombines TRBV28 with TRBJ1-2; TRBD1 aligns across 7 bases. Trimming removed 5 bases from V and 1 base from J; junction bases left unmatched: 10. The germline gives CDR1 MDHEN, CDR2 SYDVKM. This CDR3 contains 16 residues. CDR3 sequence reads: CASSVWGTANNYGYTF. CDR3 bases: TGTGCCAGCAGTGTCTGGGGGACAGCAAATAACTATGGCTACACCTTC.

The chain links TRBV5-6 to TRBJ1-4, with 10 bases fitting TRBD1. The CDR3 extends over 16 amino acids. CDR1 SGHDT and CDR2 YYEEEE come from the germline V gene. V lost 4 bases, J lost 5 bases, and 8 bases stayed unmatched. The CDR3 DNA is TGTGCCAGCAGCACCACCGGGACAGGGGTGAATGAAAAACTGTTTTTT. Translated, it gives CASSTTGTGVNEKLFF.

The CDR3 bases are TGTGCCAGTAGTATGGGACAGGGATTCCAGCCCCAGCATTTT. It encodes CASSMGQGFQPQHF. This chain connects TRBV19 to TRBJ1-5; 9 nucleotides align to TRBD1. This CDR3 region has 14 residues. J was trimmed by 7 bases and V by 3 bases; bases with no gene match: 4. The germline CDR1 and CDR2 sequences are LNHDA and SQIVND (reference sequence).

CDR3 nucleotide sequence: TGTGCCAGCAGCTCACAGTCCGGGACAGGGGCAACCTACGAGCAGTACTTC. Its translation: CASSSQSGTGATYEQYF. The rearrangement joins TRBV5-8 to TRBJ2-7, with 10 bases lining up with TRBD1. From germline, CDR1 is SGHTS and CDR2 YDEGEE. V trimming: 3 bases; J trimming: 2 bases; junction bases outside the gene matches: 11. The CDR3 runs to 17 residues.

This clone was seen only once. The chain carries TRBV11-3 and TRBJ2-1; 13 nucleotides line up with TRBD2. Unmatched junction bases numbered 10, after V lost 2 bases and J lost 9 bases. The CDR3 has 17 residues. Germline-derived CDR1 and CDR2 are SGHNT and YENEEA. The CDR3 loop is CASSLTSGGEDPLEQFF. DNA for the CDR3: TGTGCCAGCAGCTTAACTAGCGGGGGGGAGGACCCCCTTGAGCAGTTCTTC.

The chain joins TRBV6-6 to TRBJ1-4; unclear D gene. Germline loops: CDR1 MNHNY, CDR2 SVGAGI (reference sequence). There are 15 residues in the CDR3. The V gene lost 6 bases and the J gene lost 8 bases, with 19 bases spanning the gap. The CDR3 region is CASSDLGSSLEKLFF. The CDR3 DNA follows: TGTGCCAGCAGCGACCTGGGGAGCTCCTTAGAAAAACTGTTTTTT.